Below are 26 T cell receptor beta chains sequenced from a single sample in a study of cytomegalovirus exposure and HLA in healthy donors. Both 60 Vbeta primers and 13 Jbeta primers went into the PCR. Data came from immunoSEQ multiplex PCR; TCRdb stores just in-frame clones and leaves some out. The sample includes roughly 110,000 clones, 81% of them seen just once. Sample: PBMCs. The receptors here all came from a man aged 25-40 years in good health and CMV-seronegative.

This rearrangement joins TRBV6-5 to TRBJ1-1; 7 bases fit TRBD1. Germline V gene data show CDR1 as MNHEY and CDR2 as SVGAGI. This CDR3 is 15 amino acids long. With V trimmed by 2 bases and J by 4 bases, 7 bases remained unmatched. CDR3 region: CASSYVGGRGTEAFF. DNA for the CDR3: TGTGCCAGCAGTTACGTAGGGGGCAGGGGCACTGAAGCTTTCTTT.

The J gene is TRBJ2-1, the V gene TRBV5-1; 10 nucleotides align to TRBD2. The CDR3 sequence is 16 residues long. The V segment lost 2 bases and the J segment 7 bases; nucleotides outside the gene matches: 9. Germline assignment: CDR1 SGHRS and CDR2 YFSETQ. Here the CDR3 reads CASSFTSGTVGNEQFF. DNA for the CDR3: TGCGCCAGCAGCTTCACTAGCGGGACGGTGGGAAATGAGCAGTTCTTC.

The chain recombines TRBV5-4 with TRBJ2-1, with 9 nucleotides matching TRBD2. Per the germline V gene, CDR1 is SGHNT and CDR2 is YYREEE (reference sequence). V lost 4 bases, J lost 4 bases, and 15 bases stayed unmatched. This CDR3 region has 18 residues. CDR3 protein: CASSHGGSGGTSYNEQFF. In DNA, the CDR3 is TGTGCCAGCAGCCATGGTGGTAGCGGGGGTACTTCGTACAATGAGCAGTTCTTC.

DNA of the CDR3: TGTGCCAGCAGCCCCGACAGGGGGCGACGGTCACCCCTCCACTTT. It is translated as CASSPDRGRRSPLHF. The rearrangement joins TRBV7-9 to TRBJ1-6, with 10 bases that match TRBD1. V lost 5 bases, J lost 10 bases, and 8 bases stayed unmatched. The CDR3 has 15 residues. Germline V gene sequence: CDR1 SEHNR, CDR2 FQNEAQ (reference sequence).

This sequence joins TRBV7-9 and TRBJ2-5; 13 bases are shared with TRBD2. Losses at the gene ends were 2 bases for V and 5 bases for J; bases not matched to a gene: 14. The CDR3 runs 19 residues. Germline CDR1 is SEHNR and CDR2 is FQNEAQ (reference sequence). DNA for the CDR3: TGTGCCAGCAGCTTAAGCTCCGGACTAGCGGGAGTGAGCGTGGAGACCCAGTACTTC. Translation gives CASSLSSGLAGVSVETQYF.

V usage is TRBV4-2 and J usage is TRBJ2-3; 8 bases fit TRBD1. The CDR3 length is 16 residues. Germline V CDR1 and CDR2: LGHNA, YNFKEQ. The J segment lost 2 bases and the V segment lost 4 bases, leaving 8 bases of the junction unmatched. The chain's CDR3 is CASSRQGGQDTDTQYF. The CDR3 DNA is TGTGCCAGCAGCCGCCAGGGGGGACAGGACACAGATACGCAGTATTTT.

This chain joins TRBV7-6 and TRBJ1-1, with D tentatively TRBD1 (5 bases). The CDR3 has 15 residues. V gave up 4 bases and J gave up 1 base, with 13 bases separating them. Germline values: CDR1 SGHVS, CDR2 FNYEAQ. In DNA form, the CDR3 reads TGTGCCAGCAGCTCTTGGGCAGGGCAGAACACTGAAGCTTTCTTT. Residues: CASSSWAGQNTEAFF.

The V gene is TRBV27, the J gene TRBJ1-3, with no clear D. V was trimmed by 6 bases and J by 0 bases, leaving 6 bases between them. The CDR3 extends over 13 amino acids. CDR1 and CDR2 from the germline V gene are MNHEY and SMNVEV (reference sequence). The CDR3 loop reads CASRYLSGNTIYF. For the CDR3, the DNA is TGTGCCAGCAGGTATCTCTCTGGAAACACCATATATTTT.

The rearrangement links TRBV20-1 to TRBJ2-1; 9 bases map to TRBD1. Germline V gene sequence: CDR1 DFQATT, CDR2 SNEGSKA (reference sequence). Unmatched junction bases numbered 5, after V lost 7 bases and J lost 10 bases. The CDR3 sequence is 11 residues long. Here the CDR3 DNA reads TGCAGTGACCACAGGGGGCGAGAGCAGTTCTTC. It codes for CSDHRGREQFF.

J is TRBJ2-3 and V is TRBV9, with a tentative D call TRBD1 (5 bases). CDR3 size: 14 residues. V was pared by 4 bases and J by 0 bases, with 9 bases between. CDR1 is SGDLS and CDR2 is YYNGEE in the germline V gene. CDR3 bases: TGTGCCAGCAGCCCCCGACAGAGCACAGATACGCAGTATTTT. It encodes CASSPRQSTDTQYF.

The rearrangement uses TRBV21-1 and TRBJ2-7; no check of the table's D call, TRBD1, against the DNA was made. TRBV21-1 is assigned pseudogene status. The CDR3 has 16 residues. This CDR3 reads CASSTYRGPISYEQYF. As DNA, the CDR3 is TGTGCCAGCAGCACCTACAGGGGGCCGATCTCCTACGAGCAGTACTTC.

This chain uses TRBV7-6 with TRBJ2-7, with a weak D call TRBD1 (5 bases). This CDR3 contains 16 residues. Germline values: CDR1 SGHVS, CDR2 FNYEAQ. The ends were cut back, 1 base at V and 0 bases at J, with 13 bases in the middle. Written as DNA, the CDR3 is TGTGCCAGCAGCTTAGATCCAGGGCCGAGCTCCTACGAGCAGTACTTC. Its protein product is CASSLDPGPSSYEQYF.

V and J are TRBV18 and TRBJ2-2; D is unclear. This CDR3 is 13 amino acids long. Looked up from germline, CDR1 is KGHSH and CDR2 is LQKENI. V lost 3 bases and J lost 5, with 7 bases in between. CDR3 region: CASSPDSTGELFF. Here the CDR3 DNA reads TGTGCCAGCTCACCCGACTCTACCGGGGAGCTGTTTTTT.

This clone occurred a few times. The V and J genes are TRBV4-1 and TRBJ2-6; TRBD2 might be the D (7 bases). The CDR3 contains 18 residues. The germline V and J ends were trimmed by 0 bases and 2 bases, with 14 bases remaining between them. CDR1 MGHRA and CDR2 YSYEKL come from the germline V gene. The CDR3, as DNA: TGCGCCAGCAGCCAAGAGGGGGGGCGCGTCACTGGGGCCAACGTCCTGACTTTC. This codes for CASSQEGGRVTGANVLTF.

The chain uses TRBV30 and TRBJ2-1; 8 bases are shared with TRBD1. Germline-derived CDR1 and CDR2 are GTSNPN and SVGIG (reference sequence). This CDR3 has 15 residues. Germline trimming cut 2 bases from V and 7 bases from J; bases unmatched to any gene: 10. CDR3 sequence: CAWSFEADRANEQFF. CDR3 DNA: TGTGCCTGGAGTTTTGAAGCGGACAGGGCGAATGAGCAGTTCTTC.

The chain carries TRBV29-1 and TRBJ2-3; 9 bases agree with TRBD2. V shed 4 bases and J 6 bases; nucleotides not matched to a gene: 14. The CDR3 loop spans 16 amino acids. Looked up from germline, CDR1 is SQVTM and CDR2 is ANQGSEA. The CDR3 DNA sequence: TGCAGCGTTGTCAGTAGCGGGGGCGCCTCTCCCGATACGCAGTATTTT. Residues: CSVVSSGGASPDTQYF.

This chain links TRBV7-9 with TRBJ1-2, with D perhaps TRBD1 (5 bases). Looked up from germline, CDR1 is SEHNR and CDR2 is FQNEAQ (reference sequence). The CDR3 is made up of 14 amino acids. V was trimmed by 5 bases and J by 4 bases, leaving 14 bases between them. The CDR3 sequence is CASSTTGPSYGYTF. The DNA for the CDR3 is TGTGCCAGCAGCACCACAGGACCGAGCTATGGCTACACCTTC.

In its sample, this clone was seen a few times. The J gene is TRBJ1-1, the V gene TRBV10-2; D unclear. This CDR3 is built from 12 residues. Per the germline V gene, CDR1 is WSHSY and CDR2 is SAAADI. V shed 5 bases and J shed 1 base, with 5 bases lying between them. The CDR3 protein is CASSFRNTEAFF. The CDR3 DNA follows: TGCGCCAGCAGTTTTAGGAACACTGAAGCTTTCTTT.

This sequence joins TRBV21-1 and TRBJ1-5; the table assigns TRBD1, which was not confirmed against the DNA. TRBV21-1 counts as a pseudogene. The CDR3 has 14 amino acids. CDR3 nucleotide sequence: TGTGCCAGCAGCCTTCGGACAGGGGATCAGCCCCAGCATTTT. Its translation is CASSLRTGDQPQHF.

Here the CDR3 reads CASSLFVQPQHF. The CDR3 bases are TGTGCCAGCAGCTTATTCGTTCAGCCCCAGCATTTT. V usage is TRBV7-9 and J usage is TRBJ1-5; D is unresolved. The CDR3 is 12 amino acids. Trimming pared 2 bases from V and 6 bases from J, leaving 5 bases between. CDR1 SEHNR and CDR2 FQNEAQ come from the germline V gene (reference sequence).

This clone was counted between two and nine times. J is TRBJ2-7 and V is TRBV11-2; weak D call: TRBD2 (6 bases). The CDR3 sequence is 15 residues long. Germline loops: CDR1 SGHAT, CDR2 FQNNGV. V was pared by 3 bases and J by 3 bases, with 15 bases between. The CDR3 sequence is CASSFERAQGYEQYF. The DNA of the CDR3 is TGTGCCAGCAGCTTCGAGCGGGCGCAGGGCTACGAGCAGTACTTC.

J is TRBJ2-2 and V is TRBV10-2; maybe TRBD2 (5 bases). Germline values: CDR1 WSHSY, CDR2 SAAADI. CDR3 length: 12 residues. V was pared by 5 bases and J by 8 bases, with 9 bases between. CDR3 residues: CASSRDRGELFF. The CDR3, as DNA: TGCGCCAGCAGTCGGGATCGGGGGGAGCTGTTTTTT.

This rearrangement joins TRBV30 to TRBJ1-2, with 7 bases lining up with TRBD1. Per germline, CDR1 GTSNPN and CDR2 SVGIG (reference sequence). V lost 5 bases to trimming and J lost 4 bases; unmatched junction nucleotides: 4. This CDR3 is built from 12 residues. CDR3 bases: TGTGCCTGGGAGACAGGGATCTATGGCTACACCTTC. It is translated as CAWETGIYGYTF.

The CDR3, as DNA: TGTGCCAGCAGCTCTGGGTCGAGCGGCGGGGAGCTGTTTTTT. Residues: CASSSGSSGGELFF. J is TRBJ2-2 and V is TRBV13; tentative D call: TRBD2 (5 bases). Looked up from germline, CDR1 is PRHDT and CDR2 is FYEKMQ (reference sequence). CDR3 length equals 14 residues. V shed 4 bases and J shed 7 bases, with 13 bases lying between them.

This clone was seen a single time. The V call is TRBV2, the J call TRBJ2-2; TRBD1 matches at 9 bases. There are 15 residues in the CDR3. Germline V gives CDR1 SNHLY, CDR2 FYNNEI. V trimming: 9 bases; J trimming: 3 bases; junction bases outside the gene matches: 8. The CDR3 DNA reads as TGTGCCAGATCACCGGGACAGGGAGACACCGGGGAGCTGTTTTTT. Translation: CARSPGQGDTGELFF.

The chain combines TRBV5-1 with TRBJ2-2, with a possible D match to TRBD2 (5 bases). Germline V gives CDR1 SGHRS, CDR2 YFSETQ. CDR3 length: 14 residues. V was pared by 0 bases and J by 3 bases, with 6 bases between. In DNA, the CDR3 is TGCGCCAGCAGCTTGGCCGGGGACACCGGGGAGCTGTTTTTT. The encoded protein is CASSLAGDTGELFF.